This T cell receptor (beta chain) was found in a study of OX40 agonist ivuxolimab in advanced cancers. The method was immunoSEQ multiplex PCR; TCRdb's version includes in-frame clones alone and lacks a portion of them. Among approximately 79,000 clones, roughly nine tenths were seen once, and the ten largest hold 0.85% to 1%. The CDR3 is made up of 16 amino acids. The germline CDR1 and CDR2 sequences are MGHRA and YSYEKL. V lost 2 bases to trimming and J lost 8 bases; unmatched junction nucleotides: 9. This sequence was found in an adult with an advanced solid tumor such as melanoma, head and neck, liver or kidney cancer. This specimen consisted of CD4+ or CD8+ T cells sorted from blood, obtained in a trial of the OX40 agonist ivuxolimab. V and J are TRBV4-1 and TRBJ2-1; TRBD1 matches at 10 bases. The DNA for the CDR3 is TGCGCCAGCAGCCAACCGGGACAGGGGAATTTTTATGAGCAGTTCTTC. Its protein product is CASSQPGQGNFYEQFF.